This is a list of T cell receptor beta chains from one sample in a study of T cell changes during pregnancy in multiple sclerosis. The repertoire was sequenced with immunoSEQ multiplex PCR; TCRdb's copy has only in-frame clones and lacks some. The sample gives roughly 79,000 clones, around 90% of which show up once; 0.4% to 0.45% is in the top ten. The source material was CD4+ T cells from peripheral blood mononuclear cells, sampled before pregnancy. These receptors all come from a female donor with multiple sclerosis, enrolled in a pregnancy study. The CDR3 runs from the conserved cysteine through the conserved F or W. D genes are given only for firm matches. Size values are once, few and many counts, or a class for expanded clones, and some rows have none.

CDR3aa	CDR3nt	len	v_gene	j_gene	d_gene	abundance
CASSYRLANTGELFF	TGTGCCAGCAGTTACAGACTCGCGAACACCGGGGAGCTGTTTTTT	15	TRBV6-5	TRBJ2-2	.	.
CASSLNVLGTSGVGNIQYF	TGTGCCAGCAGCTTAAATGTTTTGGGGACTAGCGGGGTTGGTAACATTCAGTACTTC	19	TRBV7-2	TRBJ2-4	TRBD2	.
CAWTQFGGNTEAFF	TGTGCCTGGACTCAATTCGGCGGGAACACTGAAGCTTTCTTT	14	TRBV30	TRBJ1-1	.	.
CASSYPGTDGQPQHF	TGTGCCAGCAGTTACCCTGGGACAGACGGTCAGCCCCAGCATTTT	15	TRBV6-6	TRBJ1-5	TRBD1	.
CASTEQGAYQPQHF	TGTGCCAGCACCGAACAGGGGGCCTATCAGCCCCAGCATTTT	14	TRBV6-6	TRBJ1-5	TRBD1	.
CASSQDAGFYGYTF	TGCGCCAGCAGCCAAGATGCAGGATTCTATGGCTACACCTTC	14	TRBV4-3	TRBJ1-2	.	.
CASSSGGVVNSNQPQHF	TGTGCCAGCAGTTCAGGAGGGGTCGTGAATAGCAATCAGCCCCAGCATTTT	17	TRBV28	TRBJ1-5	.	.
CASGGRNSPLHF	TGTGCCAGCGGGGGGAGAAATTCACCCCTCCACTTT	12	TRBV9	TRBJ1-6	.	few
CASSYFVPRGLFF	TGTGCCAGCAGTTACTTCGTACCTCGGGGACTGTTTTTT	13	TRBV6-5	TRBJ1-4	.	.
CASSLILQGANEQYF	TGCGCCAGCAGCTTAATCCTCCAGGGGGCTAACGAGCAGTACTTC	15	TRBV5-1	TRBJ2-7	TRBD1	few
CASSSGQSNYGYTF	TGTGCCAGCAGCTCGGGACAGAGTAACTATGGCTACACCTTC	14	TRBV11-1	TRBJ1-2	TRBD1	.
CSVEGGRRETQYF	TGCAGCGTTGAGGGGGGGCGCCGGGAGACCCAGTACTTC	13	TRBV29-1	TRBJ2-5	.	.
CASSQGLSYEQYF	TGTGCCAGCAGCCAGGGACTCTCCTACGAGCAGTACTTC	13	TRBV14	TRBJ2-7	.	.
CASSLRAGNSYEQYF	TGTGCCAGCAGCTTAAGGGCGGGGAACTCCTACGAGCAGTACTTC	15	TRBV7-2	TRBJ2-7	.	.
CASSFRTGQETQYF	TGTGCCAGCAGTTTCCGGACAGGCCAAGAGACCCAGTACTTC	14	TRBV6-5	TRBJ2-5	TRBD1	.
CSARLAGEQFF	TGCAGTGCTAGACTAGCGGGTGAGCAGTTCTTC	11	TRBV20-1	TRBJ2-1	TRBD2	.
CASSPIAGGYEQYF	TGTGCCAGCAGTCCGATAGCGGGGGGTTACGAGCAGTACTTC	14	TRBV27	TRBJ2-7	TRBD2	.
CASITPTNYGYTF	TGTGCCAGCATAACACCAACAAACTATGGCTACACCTTC	13	TRBV2	TRBJ1-2	.	once
CASSSGTSGRALNNEQFF	TGTGCCAGCAGCTCCGGGACTAGCGGGAGGGCCCTCAACAATGAGCAGTTCTTC	18	TRBV2	TRBJ2-1	TRBD2	.
CASLAGGWGANVLTF	TGTGCCAGCTTGGCAGGCGGGTGGGGGGCCAACGTCCTGACTTTC	15	TRBV7-9	TRBJ2-6	.	.
CATSKLDRAGQPQHF	TGTGCCACCAGCAAACTCGACAGGGCTGGGCAGCCCCAGCATTTT	15	TRBV15	TRBJ1-5	TRBD1	.
CATSGLAGAPGQETQYF	TGTGCCACCTCGGGACTAGCGGGGGCTCCGGGACAAGAGACCCAGTACTTC	17	TRBV19	TRBJ2-5	TRBD2	.
CASSPTLSGKYQETQYF	TGTGCCAGCAGCCCCACTCTTAGCGGAAAGTACCAAGAGACCCAGTACTTC	17	TRBV5-6	TRBJ2-5	.	.
CASRTSGGPYEQYF	TGTGCCAGCAGGACTAGCGGGGGGCCCTACGAGCAGTACTTC	14	TRBV7-9	TRBJ2-7	TRBD2	.
CAWSGVGSSNQPQHF	TGTGCCTGGAGTGGTGTTGGCAGTAGCAATCAGCCCCAGCATTTT	15	TRBV30	TRBJ1-5	.	.
CASSHGTGAGGYTF	TGCGCCAGCAGCCACGGGACAGGGGCAGGTGGCTACACCTTC	14	TRBV4-1	TRBJ1-2	TRBD1	once
CASRTPGLENTGELFF	TGTGCCAGTAGGACGCCGGGACTAGAAAACACCGGGGAGCTGTTTTTT	16	TRBV19	TRBJ2-2	TRBD2	.